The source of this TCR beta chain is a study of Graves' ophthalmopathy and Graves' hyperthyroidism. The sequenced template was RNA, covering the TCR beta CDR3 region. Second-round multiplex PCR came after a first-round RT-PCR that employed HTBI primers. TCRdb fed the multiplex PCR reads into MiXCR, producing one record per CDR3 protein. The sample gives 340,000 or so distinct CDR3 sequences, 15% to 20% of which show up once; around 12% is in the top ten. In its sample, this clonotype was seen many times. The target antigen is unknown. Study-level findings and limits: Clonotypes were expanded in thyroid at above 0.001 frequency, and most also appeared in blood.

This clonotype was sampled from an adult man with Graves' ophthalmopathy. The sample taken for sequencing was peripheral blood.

CDR3 nucleotide sequence: TGTGCCGGCACCCTCGGTAGCTATGGCTACACCTTC. It encodes CAGTLGSYGYTF. The rearrangement uses TRBV12-3 or TRBV12-4 and TRBJ1-2; D not certain. V was pared by 11 bases and J by 4 bases, with 14 bases between. The CDR3 consists of 12 residues.